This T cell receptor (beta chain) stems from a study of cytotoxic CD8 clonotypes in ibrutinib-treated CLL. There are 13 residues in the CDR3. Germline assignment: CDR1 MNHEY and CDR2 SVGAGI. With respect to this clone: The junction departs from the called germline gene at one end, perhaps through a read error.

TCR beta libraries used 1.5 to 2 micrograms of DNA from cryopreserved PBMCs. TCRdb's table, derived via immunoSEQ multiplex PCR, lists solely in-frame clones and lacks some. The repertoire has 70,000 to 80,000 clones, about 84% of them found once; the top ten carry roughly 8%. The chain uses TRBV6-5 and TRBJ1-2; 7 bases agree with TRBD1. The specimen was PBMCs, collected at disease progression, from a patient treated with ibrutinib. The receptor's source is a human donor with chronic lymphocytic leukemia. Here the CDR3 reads CACRQGLTYGYTF. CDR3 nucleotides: TGTGCCTGCAGACAGGGCCTAACCTATGGCTACACCTTC.